Listed below are T cell receptor beta chains from one sample, sequenced in a study of human T cells and chemical hapten exposure. Via MiXCR, TCRdb re-called the RACE reads, giving one row per CDR3 protein. The repertoire consists of more than 55,000 distinct CDR3 sequences, with approximately 9.4% occurring once and the leading ten covering 2.5% to 3.5%. The sample consisted of whole blood, taken in connection with sensitization to the hapten diphenylcyclopropenone (DPC). The receptors come from a woman aged 35 to 49 with alopecia areata. Some clones in this sample may be carry-over from other donors' samples. The CDR3 runs from the conserved cysteine through the conserved F or W. The order of the fields is clone size, J gene, D gene, V gene, CDR3 DNA, CDR3 protein. The D gene is left open where the match is weak. For some rows the clone size is stated as once, few or many, or as a class when expanded; others skip it.

few | TRBJ1-6 | TRBD1 | TRBV20-1 | TGCAGTGCCAGTAGAGGTTCCCGGGACAGGGCTTCACCCCTCCACTTT | CSASRGSRDRASPLHF
many | TRBJ1-2 | . | TRBV7-8 | TGTGCCAGCAGCTTAGCGGGGCGCGGCTACACCTTC | CASSLAGRGYTF
few | TRBJ2-7 | TRBD1 | TRBV6-5 | TGTGCCACGGGACAGGGGGGCGAGCAGTACTTC | CATGQGGEQYF
many | TRBJ2-2 | . | TRBV6-4 | TGTGCCAGCAGTGAAGGGGCGAGCACCGGGGAGCTGTTTTTT | CASSEGASTGELFF
many | TRBJ2-2 | TRBD2 | TRBV3-1 | TGTGCCAGCAGCCATGGACTAGCGGGGAACACCGGGGAGCTGTTTTTT | CASSHGLAGNTGELFF
many | TRBJ2-5 | TRBD1 | TRBV25-1 | TGTGCCAGCAGTACTTCTGACAGGGGGCAGGAAGAGACCCAGTACTTC | CASSTSDRGQEETQYF
many | TRBJ2-1 | TRBD2 | TRBV18 | TGTGCCAGCTCAATCGGACTAGCTGGTAATGAGCAGTTCTTC | CASSIGLAGNEQFF
. | TRBJ2-1 | . | TRBV10-3 | TGTGCCATCAAGAGTCTAGCGTATGGTGAGCAGTTCTTC | CAIKSLAYGEQFF
few | TRBJ2-7 | . | TRBV7-2 | TGTGCCAGCAGCTTACCAGGCCCCTACGAGCAGTACTTC | CASSLPGPYEQYF
many | TRBJ1-4 | TRBD1 | TRBV7-9 | TGTGCCAGCAGCATACAGGGGGCCGCTAATGAAAAACTGTTTTTT | CASSIQGAANEKLFF
. | TRBJ2-5 | . | TRBV7-9 | TGTGCCAGCAGCTTAGGAGTCAGGGAGACCCAGTACTTC | CASSLGVRETQYF
many | TRBJ2-5 | . | TRBV5-6 | TGTGCCAGCAGCTTGGATAGGGGGCAAGAGACCCAGTACTTC | CASSLDRGQETQYF
many | TRBJ1-3 | TRBD1 | TRBV20-1 | TGCAGTGCATACCGACAGGGGCGGCGTTTTGGAAACACCATATATTTT | CSAYRQGRRFGNTIYF
many | TRBJ1-6 | TRBD1 | TRBV6-1 | TGTGCCAGCAGTGAAAGGGACAGGGAAGGTTCACCCCTCCACTTT | CASSERDREGSPLHF
many | TRBJ2-7 | . | TRBV12-3/TRBV12-4 | TGTGCCAGCACCCTAGGTTTCGGGACACGATACTTC | CASTLGFGTRYF
many | TRBJ2-5 | . | TRBV7-2 | TGTGCCAGCAGCGCGGGCCAGGGCCGGGAGACCCAGTACTTC | CASSAGQGRETQYF
many | TRBJ1-1 | . | TRBV20-1 | TGCAGTGCCACTCGGGAAATGAACACTGAAGCTTTCTTT | CSATREMNTEAFF
many | TRBJ2-1 | . | TRBV9 | TGTGCCAGCAGCGTAACCGGGAGCTCCTACAATGAGCAGTTCTTC | CASSVTGSSYNEQFF
many | TRBJ2-1 | . | TRBV6-1 | TGTGCCAGCAGGGCAGCTTCCTACAATGAGCAGTTCTTC | CASRAASYNEQFF
few | TRBJ2-2 | . | TRBV7-3 | TGTGCCAGCGGGGACTTACACACCGGGGAGCTGTTTTTT | CASGDLHTGELFF
many | TRBJ2-3 | . | TRBV30 | TGTGCCTGGAACACAGGGTTCGCTAGCACAGATACGCAGTATTTT | CAWNTGFASTDTQYF
many | TRBJ1-2 | TRBD1 | TRBV4-2 | TGTGCCAGCAGCCAAGAGGGGACAGGGCTGGACTATGGCTACACCTTC | CASSQEGTGLDYGYTF
. | TRBJ1-1 | . | TRBV30 | TGTGCCTGGAGGAGAGGTATGAACACTGAAGCTTTCTTT | CAWRRGMNTEAFF
many | TRBJ1-2 | . | TRBV7-2 | TGTGCCAGCAGCTTAGAGGGGCAGGGTTATGGCTACACCTTC | CASSLEGQGYGYTF
many | TRBJ2-1 | TRBD1 | TRBV19 | TGTGCCAGTAGTACCCCCGGGACAGGATTCAATGAGCAGTTCTTC | CASSTPGTGFNEQFF
. | TRBJ2-3 | . | TRBV7-2 | TGTGCCAGCAGCTCCGGGGATAGGGGGCAGTATTTT | CASSSGDRGQYF
. | TRBJ2-5 | . | TRBV20-1 | TGCAGTGCTTCATTCGGGGGCCAGGAGACCCAGTACTTC | CSASFGGQETQYF
. | TRBJ1-1 | TRBD1 | TRBV14 | TGTGCCAGCAGCCAAGGACAGGGGAACTTCTTTTACACTGAAGCTTTCTTT | CASSQGQGNFFYTEAFF
many | TRBJ2-7 | . | TRBV4-3 | TGCGCCAGCAGCCAAGCCGGGGCGCTACCCCGGTACGAGCAGTACTTC | CASSQAGALPRYEQYF
many | TRBJ1-2 | . | TRBV6-6 | TGTGCCAGCAGTTACTCCGGGGGGGCTCGCAACTATGGCTACACCTTC | CASSYSGGARNYGYTF
. | TRBJ2-3 | TRBD2 | TRBV3-1 | TGTGCCAGCAGCCTAGCGGGGGGCATGGGCACAGATACGCAGTATTTT | CASSLAGGMGTDTQYF
many | TRBJ2-7 | . | TRBV29-1 | TGCAGCGCAAAGCCAGGGGAGAGGAACGAGCAGTACTTC | CSAKPGERNEQYF
many | TRBJ2-1 | . | TRBV15 | TGTGCCACCAGCAGAGAATGGACTTCCAATGAGCAGTTCTTC | CATSREWTSNEQFF
. | TRBJ1-1 | . | TRBV7-9 | TGTGCCAGCAGCCTAACCCCCACGACAGGAGCTTTCTTT | CASSLTPTTGAFF
. | TRBJ1-6 | . | TRBV4-3 | TGCGCCAGCAGCCAACACCAGGGCACAATTTCACCCCTCCACTTT | CASSQHQGTISPLHF
many | TRBJ2-3 | TRBD2 | TRBV6-6 | TGTGCCAGCAGCTCCGGGACTAGCGGGATGATTCGAAGTTCCAACACAGATACGCAGTATTTT | CASSSGTSGMIRSSNTDTQYF
many | TRBJ2-2 | . | TRBV4-1 | TGCGCCAGCAGCGGGCGGGGCTCTACGATGAACACCGGGGAGCTGTTTTTT | CASSGRGSTMNTGELFF
many | TRBJ1-2 | . | TRBV11-2 | TGTGCCAGCAGCTTTCCCAATACAGGAGTCTCGGGCTACACCTTC | CASSFPNTGVSGYTF
many | TRBJ2-1 | . | TRBV7-2 | TGTGCCAGCAGCTTAGTTGGTTCCCTACAGGCCTACAATGAGCAGTTCTTC | CASSLVGSLQAYNEQFF
many | TRBJ1-2 | TRBD1 | TRBV12-3/TRBV12-4 | TGTGCCAGCATCGGAGGGCAGGGGGAAGCTAACTATGGCTACACCTTC | CASIGGQGEANYGYTF
few | TRBJ2-7 | . | TRBV28 | TGTGCCAGCAGTAATAGCGCAACGTCCTACGAGCAGTACTTC | CASSNSATSYEQYF